Following are 4 T cell receptor beta chains from one sample sequenced in a study of cytotoxic CD8 clonotypes in ibrutinib-treated CLL. The method was immunoSEQ multiplex PCR; TCRdb's version includes in-frame clones alone and lacks a portion of them. This sample carries about 7,000 clones, approximately 77% of them seen once, and the ten largest clones take 26%. The sequencing here drew on PBMCs, taken before ibrutinib treatment. These receptors came from a human donor with chronic lymphocytic leukemia.

CDR3 amino acids: CASSSFEGLAENNEQFF. The CDR3 DNA follows: TGTGCCAGCAGCTCGTTCGAAGGACTAGCGGAGAACAATGAGCAGTTCTTC. V is TRBV11-2 and J is TRBJ2-1, with 10 bases lining up with TRBD2. Germline V gene lookup returns CDR1 SGHAT and CDR2 FQNNGV. The CDR3 is 17 residues long. The J segment lost 5 bases and the V segment lost 4 bases, leaving 11 bases of the junction unmatched. Variable domain in full (rest from reference TRBV11-2 and TRBJ2-1): EAGVAQSPRYKIIEKRQSVAFWCNPISGHATLYWYQQILGQGPKLLIQFQNNGVVDDSQLPKDRFSAERLKGVDSTLKIQPAKLEDSAVYLCASSSFEGLAENNEQFFGPGTRLTVL.

The chain links TRBV4-2 to TRBJ2-5; 9 bases line up with TRBD2. Trimming removed 3 bases from V and 4 bases from J; junction bases left unmatched: 3. The CDR3 has 14 residues. Germline-derived CDR1 and CDR2 are LGHNA and YNFKEQ. CDR3 nucleotides: TGTGCCAGCAGCCAGCGGGGGGGCCGAGAGACCCAGTACTTC. Amino acid sequence: CASSQRGGRETQYF.

The chain joins TRBV29-1 to TRBJ2-7; 8 bases agree with TRBD1. The CDR3 loop spans 12 amino acids. With V trimmed by 7 bases and J by 3 bases, 5 bases remained unmatched. Germline V gene sequence: CDR1 SQVTM, CDR2 ANQGSEA. The CDR3: CSGTGTGYEQYF. CDR3 coding DNA: TGCAGCGGGACCGGGACAGGCTACGAGCAGTACTTC.

CDR3 DNA sequence: TGTGCCAGTAGTAAAACTAGGGGGGATAGCAATCAGCCCCAGCATTTT. Residues: CASSKTRGDSNQPQHF. This chain uses TRBV19 with TRBJ1-5; possibly TRBD1 for D (6 bases). Germline V gives CDR1 LNHDA, CDR2 SQIVND (reference sequence). CDR3 length: 16 amino acids. V was trimmed by 4 bases and J by 0 bases, leaving 13 bases between them.